Included here is one T cell receptor (beta chain) sequence, with context. What it binds is not known. The sample, approximately 11 milliliters of peripheral blood, was drawn from each donor. The authors ran a second PCR of 7 to 11 cycles using a sample-barcoded 5' primer and a J-beta primer mix. TCRdb independently ran MiXCR on the 5' RACE reads; one entry per CDR3 protein. The sample holds roughly 800,000 distinct CDR3 sequences, about 37% seen once. The sample originates from a study of blood T cells in healthy people across ages. Points from the study as a whole: It was held that the diversity estimates obtained from one million T cells were underestimates.

Sequencing used blood. This TCR came from a man younger than 35 in good health.

The CDR3 DNA reads as TGTGCCAGCAGTTTAATTGGGGCGGAAAGCAATCAGCCCCAGCATTTT. This sequence encodes CASSLIGAESNQPQHF. The V and J genes are TRBV12-3 or TRBV12-4 and TRBJ1-5; TRBD1 is a possible D gene (5 bases). CDR3 length equals 16 residues. V gave up 2 bases and J gave up 1 base, with 12 bases separating them.